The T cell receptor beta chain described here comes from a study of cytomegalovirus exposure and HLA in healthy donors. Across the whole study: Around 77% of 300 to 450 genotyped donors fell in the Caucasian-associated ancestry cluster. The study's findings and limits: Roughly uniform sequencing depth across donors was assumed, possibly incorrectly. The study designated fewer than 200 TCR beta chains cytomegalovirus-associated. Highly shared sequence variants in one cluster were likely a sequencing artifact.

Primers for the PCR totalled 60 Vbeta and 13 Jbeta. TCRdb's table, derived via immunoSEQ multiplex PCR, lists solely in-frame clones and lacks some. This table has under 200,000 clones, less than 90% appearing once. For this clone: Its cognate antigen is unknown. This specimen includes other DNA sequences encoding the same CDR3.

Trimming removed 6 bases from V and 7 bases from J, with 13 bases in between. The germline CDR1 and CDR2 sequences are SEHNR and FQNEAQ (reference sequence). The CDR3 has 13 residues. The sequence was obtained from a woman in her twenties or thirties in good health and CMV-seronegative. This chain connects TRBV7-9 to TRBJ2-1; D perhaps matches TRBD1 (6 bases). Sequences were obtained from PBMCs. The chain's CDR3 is CASSRIDRNEQFF. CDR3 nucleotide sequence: TGTGCCAGCAGTCGCATAGACAGGAATGAGCAGTTCTTC. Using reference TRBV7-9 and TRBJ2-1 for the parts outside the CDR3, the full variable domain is DTGVSQNPRHKITKRGQNVTFRCDPISEHNRLYWYRQTLGQGPEFLTYFQNEAQLEKSRLLSDRFSAERPKGSFSTLEIQRTEQGDSAMYLCASSRIDRNEQFFGPGTRLTVL.